These 28 T cell receptor beta chains originate from one sample sequenced in a study. One entry per CDR3 protein, called by TCRdb with MiXCR from the RT-PCR reads. Among 650,000 to 800,000 distinct CDR3 sequences listed, 12% to 15% were seen once. Specimen: memory CD4+ T cells from blood. The receptors come from a female donor in good health, serving as a healthy control.

The chain uses TRBV3-1 and TRBJ2-2; D is unresolved. The germline CDR1 and CDR2 sequences are LGHDT and YNNKEL (reference sequence). The ends were cut back, 0 bases at V and 5 bases at J, with 7 bases in the middle. The CDR3 runs to 14 residues. CDR3 sequence: CASSQDGVTGELFF. CDR3 DNA: TGTGCCAGCAGCCAAGATGGGGTAACCGGGGAGCTGTTTTTT.

This clonotype was recorded a few times. The chain combines TRBV10-3 with TRBJ2-5, with 8 bases that match TRBD2. Germline lookup yields CDR1 ENHRY and CDR2 SYGVKD. With 2 bases clipped from V and 1 base from J, the junction kept 6 bases outside the gene matches. CDR3 size: 16 residues. In DNA form, the CDR3 reads TGTGCCATCAGTGAGGGAGTAGCGGGAATCCAAGAGACCCAGTACTTC. This translates into CAISEGVAGIQETQYF.

The chain combines TRBV7-2 with TRBJ2-5; 12 nucleotides agree with TRBD2. Germline CDR1 is SGHTA and CDR2 is FQGNSA. CDR3 size: 13 residues. Unmatched junction bases numbered 6, after V lost 2 bases and J lost 14 bases. CDR3 bases: TGTGCCAGCAGCTTATCTAGCGGGAGGGCCCTCTACTTC. Translated: CASSLSSGRALYF.

The chain is built from TRBV24-1 and TRBJ2-1; TRBD1 is a possible D gene (5 bases). Between the trimmed V and J ends, which lost 2 bases and 10 bases, there was a span of 8 bases. Germline loops: CDR1 KGHDR, CDR2 SFDVKD. The CDR3 runs 12 residues. CDR3: CATSDSRAEQFF. CDR3 sequence (DNA): TGTGCCACCAGTGATTCCAGGGCCGAGCAGTTCTTC.

The gene calls are TRBV5-6 and TRBJ2-7; D gene unclear. V was trimmed by 4 bases and J by 5 bases, leaving 13 bases between them. CDR1 and CDR2 from the germline V gene are SGHDT and YYEEEE. This CDR3 has 13 residues. This CDR3 is CASSPGPGDEQYF. CDR3 DNA sequence: TGTGCCAGCAGCCCGGGTCCTGGGGACGAGCAGTACTTC.

Only a few counts were recorded for this clonotype. This chain links TRBV19 with TRBJ2-2; D uncertain. The V end was cut by 1 base, the J end by 7 bases, with 13 bases between. Per the germline V gene, CDR1 is LNHDA and CDR2 is SQIVND (reference sequence). The CDR3 loop spans 15 amino acids. The CDR3 sequence is CASSIVRTSNGELFF. CDR3 nucleotides: TGTGCCAGTAGTATAGTTCGGACCAGCAACGGGGAGCTGTTTTTT.

Many counts were recorded for this clonotype. The chain has TRBV6-5 and TRBJ2-7, with 14 bases identical to TRBD2. This CDR3 is 15 amino acids long. Germline V lookup: CDR1 MNHEY, CDR2 SVGAGI. V was pared by 4 bases and J by 6 bases, with 5 bases of the junction left unmatched. CDR3 DNA sequence: TGTGCCAGCAGTTCCCGACTAGCGGGGGGGTCCGAGCAGTACTTC. It specifies CASSSRLAGGSEQYF.

This sequence joins TRBV24-1 and TRBJ2-1; weak D call: TRBD2 (6 bases). Trimming shortened V by 4 bases and J by 6 bases, and 15 bases separated the two germline ends. The CDR3 totals 15 residues. Germline lookup yields CDR1 KGHDR and CDR2 SFDVKD. CDR3 loop: CATSDSGVESNEQFF. The CDR3 bases are TGTGCCACCAGTGACTCGGGAGTAGAAAGCAATGAGCAGTTCTTC.

This clonotype showed up just a few times. This chain joins TRBV20-1 and TRBJ1-5; 7 bases are a match to TRBD1. This CDR3 region has 15 residues. The J segment lost 3 bases and the V segment lost 1 base, leaving 6 bases of the junction unmatched. The germline V gene encodes CDR1 DFQATT and CDR2 SNEGSKA (reference sequence). CDR3 sequence (DNA): TGCAGTGCTAGAGGGACGACAGGGTTCAATCAGCCCCAGCATTTT. This gives the protein CSARGTTGFNQPQHF.

This clonotype was recorded a few times. The chain employs TRBV20-1 and TRBJ2-5; D uncertain. Trimming left V 6 bases short and J 4 bases short, with 15 bases between. The CDR3 length is 13 residues. The germline V gene encodes CDR1 DFQATT and CDR2 SNEGSKA (reference sequence). The chain's CDR3 is CSASSIVGETQYF. The DNA for the CDR3 is TGCAGTGCGTCCTCGATTGTAGGAGAGACCCAGTACTTC.

This clonotype was recorded a few times. The chain employs TRBV2 and TRBJ2-6; D is possibly TRBD1 or TRBD2 (5 bases each). CDR1 and CDR2 from the germline V gene are SNHLY and FYNNEI. With 6 bases removed from V and 0 bases from J, the gap between germline ends came to 15 bases. The CDR3 is made up of 17 amino acids. The CDR3 loop is CASRGESGNSGANVLTF. The CDR3 region has the DNA TGTGCCAGCAGAGGGGAGTCAGGGAACTCTGGGGCCAACGTCCTGACTTTC.

The V and J genes are TRBV24-1 and TRBJ1-1, with TRBD1 matching 9 bases. There are 14 residues in the CDR3. Germline V gene sequence: CDR1 KGHDR, CDR2 SFDVKD. With 2 bases clipped from V and 6 bases from J, the junction kept 3 bases outside the gene matches. CDR3 amino acids: CATSDSQGASEAFF. The DNA of the CDR3 is TGTGCCACCAGTGATTCACAGGGGGCGTCTGAAGCTTTCTTT.

This clonotype came up a few times. The V and J genes are TRBV5-1 and TRBJ2-7; a possible D gene is TRBD2 (5 bases). In germline, CDR1 is SGHRS, CDR2 YFSETQ. The V gene lost 0 bases and the J gene lost 0 bases, with 13 bases spanning the gap. The CDR3 has 16 amino acids. This CDR3 is CASSLVGRADSYEQYF. Here the CDR3 DNA reads TGCGCCAGCAGCTTGGTAGGGCGGGCGGACTCCTACGAGCAGTACTTC.

With regard to this clonotype: This may be a read error, as it is one base from a much larger clone. This chain joins TRBV9 and TRBJ2-1; D gene unclear. V lost 4 bases, J lost 5 bases, and 13 bases lay in between. The CDR3 totals 14 residues. From germline, CDR1 is SGDLS and CDR2 YYNGEE. The CDR3 sequence is CASSPIEQNNEQFF. CDR3 coding DNA: TGTGCCAGCAGCCCCATAGAACAGAACAATGAGCAGTTCTTC.

The chain is built from TRBV10-3 and TRBJ2-1; D unclear. CDR1 ENHRY and CDR2 SYGVKD come from the germline V gene. V was shortened by 5 bases and J by 5 bases, with 4 bases between the two germline ends. There are 11 residues in the CDR3. CDR3 region: CAISLDNEQFF. The CDR3 DNA reads TGTGCCATCAGTCTGGACAATGAGCAGTTCTTC.

This clonotype has more than one count but fewer than ten. The V gene is TRBV5-1, the J gene TRBJ1-1; the match to TRBD1 covers 7 bases. The CDR3 is 14 residues long. The ends lost 0 bases at V and 7 bases at J; junction bases unmatched: 6. The germline gives CDR1 SGHRS, CDR2 YFSETQ. The CDR3 DNA sequence: TGCGCCAGCAGCTTGGTAGGGGGCGCCTTTGAAGCTTTCTTT. Amino acid sequence: CASSLVGGAFEAFF. Looking up the rest from reference TRBV5-1 and TRBJ1-1 gives the full variable domain: KAGVTQTPRYLIKTRGQQVTLSCSPISGHRSVSWYQQTPGQGLQFLFEYFSETQRNKGNFPGRFSGRQFSNSRSEMNVSTLELGDSALYLCASSLVGGAFEAFFGQGTRLTVV.

The chain employs TRBV5-1 and TRBJ2-6; TRBD1 matches 10 bases. This CDR3 has 17 residues. The ends lost 4 bases at V and 3 bases at J; junction bases unmatched: 7. Germline V lookup: CDR1 SGHRS, CDR2 YFSETQ. The CDR3 is CASSPVTGGFGANVLTF. CDR3 coding DNA: TGCGCCAGCAGCCCGGTGACAGGGGGCTTTGGGGCCAACGTCCTGACTTTC.

The V gene is TRBV5-6, the J gene TRBJ1-4; TRBD1 aligns across 9 bases. This CDR3 is built from 16 residues. V lost 4 bases and J lost 0; bases outside the gene matches: 4. Germline lookup yields CDR1 SGHDT and CDR2 YYEEEE. The CDR3 DNA sequence: TGTGCCAGCAGCCGACAGGGGGTTACAACTAATGAAAAACTGTTTTTT. Amino acid sequence: CASSRQGVTTNEKLFF.

This chain uses TRBV11-2 with TRBJ2-2, with 8 bases that match TRBD1. V shed 5 bases and J 4 bases; nucleotides not matched to a gene: 3. The germline CDR1 and CDR2 sequences are SGHAT and FQNNGV. This CDR3 is built from 14 residues. The CDR3 region has the DNA TGTGCCAGCAGCACCGGGACAGGCACCGGGGAGCTGTTTTTT. It encodes CASSTGTGTGELFF.

V and J are TRBV15 and TRBJ2-1, with a tentative D call TRBD1 (6 bases). V was shortened by 5 bases and J by 0 bases, with 14 bases between the two germline ends. The CDR3 covers 16 residues. Germline V gene lookup returns CDR1 LNHNV and CDR2 YYDKDF (reference sequence). The CDR3, as DNA: TGTGCCACCAGCGGGGGCAGGGGATTCTCCTACAATGAGCAGTTCTTC. This gives the protein CATSGGRGFSYNEQFF.

This clonotype was counted only a few times. The chain employs TRBV7-7 and TRBJ2-7; TRBD1 matches 7 bases. Germline CDR1 SSHAT, CDR2 FNYEAQ (reference sequence). CDR3 length: 14 amino acids. J gave up 5 bases and V 2 bases, and 6 bases lay outside the gene matches. The CDR3 here is CASSLTGVGNEQYF. CDR3 DNA: TGTGCCAGCAGCTTAACAGGGGTCGGGAACGAGCAGTACTTC.

The V call is TRBV20-1, the J call TRBJ1-2; 7 bases map to TRBD1. The CDR3 extends over 14 amino acids. Trimming cost V 1 base and J 7 bases; bases outside gene matches: 9. The germline CDR1 and CDR2 sequences are DFQATT and SNEGSKA (reference sequence). The CDR3 DNA reads TGCAGTGCTAGAGGACAGGGTGGCTTAGGTGGCTACACCTTC. Amino acids: CSARGQGGLGGYTF.

This clonotype was counted between two and nine times. The V gene is TRBV7-2, the J gene TRBJ2-5; D call uncertain. The V end lost 0 bases, the J end lost 6 bases, and 11 bases lay between the germline ends. CDR3 length: 14 amino acids. The germline gives CDR1 SGHTA, CDR2 FQGNSA. The DNA for the CDR3 is TGTGCCAGCAGCTTAGCGTGGGAAGTGAAGACCCAGTACTTC. Translating it yields CASSLAWEVKTQYF.

This clonotype has more than one count but fewer than ten. This chain joins TRBV6-5 and TRBJ1-1; a possible D gene is TRBD1 (5 bases). V lost 8 bases and J lost 4, with 11 bases in between. The length of the CDR3 is 12 residues. Germline-derived CDR1 and CDR2 are MNHEY and SVGAGI. The CDR3 loop reads CASLGGGTEAFF. CDR3 sequence (DNA): TGTGCCAGCTTGGGGGGAGGCACTGAAGCTTTCTTT.

This clonotype was counted only a few times. CDR3 region: CASSFQAYEQYF. In nucleotides, the CDR3 is TGTGCCAGCAGCTTCCAGGCGTACGAGCAGTACTTC. V is TRBV7-9 and J is TRBJ2-7, with unresolved D. The length of the CDR3 is 12 residues. Germline lookup yields CDR1 SEHNR and CDR2 FQNEAQ (reference sequence). V was clipped by 3 bases and J by 4 bases, with 7 bases between them.

In this sample, this clonotype turned up a few times. The V call is TRBV12-3 or TRBV12-4, the J call TRBJ1-1; no reliable D call. Trimming took 3 bases from V and 3 from J, leaving 11 bases between them. The CDR3 is 14 residues long. CDR3 sequence reads: CASSFRSGYTEAFF. DNA for the CDR3: TGTGCCAGCAGTTTTAGGTCAGGTTACACTGAAGCTTTCTTT.

This clonotype was seen many times. The chain couples TRBV10-3 to TRBJ2-7; TRBD1 might be the D (5 bases). This CDR3 has 16 residues. CDR1 and CDR2 from the germline V gene are ENHRY and SYGVKD. The V gene lost 3 bases and the J gene lost 0 bases, with 15 bases spanning the gap. CDR3 loop: CAISDRQGAYSYEQYF. The CDR3 nucleotides are TGTGCCATCAGTGATAGGCAGGGTGCCTACTCCTACGAGCAGTACTTC.

This sequence joins TRBV7-9 and TRBJ1-3; a possible D gene is TRBD1 (5 bases). Germline-derived CDR1 and CDR2 are SEHNR and FQNEAQ (reference sequence). The CDR3 runs to 13 residues. V lost 5 bases and J lost 10, with 15 bases in between. The CDR3 protein is CASSAGDQGTIYF. The CDR3 region has the DNA TGTGCCAGCAGCGCGGGGGATCAAGGGACCATATATTTT.